These T cell receptor beta chains were read from a single sample in a study of T-cell reconstitution after alpha-beta-depleted transplantation in children. One entry per CDR3 protein results from TCRdb running MiXCR on the PCR reads. Among 260,000 or so distinct CDR3 sequences listed, approximately 12% were seen once. The sequenced sample was PBMCs from the stem cell graft donor, obtained from the stem cell graft. The receptors come from a human donor who donated a stem cell graft to a child with acute lymphoblastic leukemia. CDR3s include the opening cysteine and the closing phenylalanine or tryptophan. Each record gives: V gene, J gene, D gene, clone size, CDR3 DNA, CDR3 protein. The D gene is left open where the match is weak. Clone size is not always given. Where it is, it says once, few, many or a class for expanded clones.

v_gene: TRBV18
j_gene: TRBJ1-1
d_gene: TRBD1
abundance: many
CDR3nt: TGTGCCAGCTCACCGGTACCGGGACAGCCCGGCATGAACACTGAAGCTTTCTTT
CDR3aa: CASSPVPGQPGMNTEAFF

v_gene: TRBV3-1
j_gene: TRBJ2-1
d_gene: TRBD2
abundance: many
CDR3nt: TGTGCCAGCAGCCGTCAGCGGGGGAGCTCCTACAATGAGCAGTTCTTC
CDR3aa: CASSRQRGSSYNEQFF

v_gene: TRBV7-2
j_gene: TRBJ2-3
d_gene: TRBD2
abundance: many
CDR3nt: TGTGCCAGCAGCTTAGACCTAGCGGGCCGTATTTTT
CDR3aa: CASSLDLAGRIF

v_gene: TRBV6-5
j_gene: TRBJ1-2
d_gene: TRBD1
abundance: .
CDR3nt: TGTGCCAGCTATCCTACAGGGGTAGGCTATGGCTACACCTTC
CDR3aa: CASYPTGVGYGYTF

v_gene: TRBV21-1
j_gene: TRBJ1-1
d_gene: .
abundance: few
CDR3nt: TGTGCCAGCAGCAAAGAACGGGGAGGGGGCTTTGACACTGAAGCTTTCTTT
CDR3aa: CASSKERGGGFDTEAFF

v_gene: TRBV7-9
j_gene: TRBJ2-7
d_gene: .
abundance: many
CDR3nt: TGTGCCAGCAGCCTAGGGACATTCGAGCAGTACTTC
CDR3aa: CASSLGTFEQYF

v_gene: TRBV2
j_gene: TRBJ1-1
d_gene: .
abundance: many
CDR3nt: TGTGCCAGCAGTGAACAAGGACAGAACACTGAAGCTTTCTTT
CDR3aa: CASSEQGQNTEAFF

v_gene: TRBV28
j_gene: TRBJ2-5
d_gene: .
abundance: many
CDR3nt: TGTGCCAGCAGTACGGGGCGGGAAGAGACCCAGTACTTC
CDR3aa: CASSTGREETQYF

v_gene: TRBV29-1
j_gene: TRBJ1-1
d_gene: TRBD1
abundance: many
CDR3nt: TGCAGCGTTGTCAACGGAATCCAGGGGGCATTCACTGAAGCTTTCTTT
CDR3aa: CSVVNGIQGAFTEAFF

v_gene: TRBV20-1
j_gene: TRBJ2-5
d_gene: .
abundance: many
CDR3nt: TGCAGTGCTAGGGTTGACAGTAACCCGCAAGAGACCCAGTACTTC
CDR3aa: CSARVDSNPQETQYF

v_gene: TRBV12-3/TRBV12-4
j_gene: TRBJ1-1
d_gene: TRBD1
abundance: many
CDR3nt: TGTGCCAGCAGTTCCGGTCAGGGGGCGAAAAAAAACACTGAAGCTTTCTTT
CDR3aa: CASSSGQGAKKNTEAFF

v_gene: TRBV20-1
j_gene: TRBJ1-1
d_gene: .
abundance: .
CDR3nt: TGCAGTGCTAGAGTGGCCAGGGTGGAGAATGAAGCTTTCTTT
CDR3aa: CSARVARVENEAFF

v_gene: TRBV5-1
j_gene: TRBJ1-2
d_gene: .
abundance: many
CDR3nt: TGCGCCAGCAGCTTGGACGCCACGTCGACGGGCTATGGCTACACCTTC
CDR3aa: CASSLDATSTGYGYTF

v_gene: TRBV7-2
j_gene: TRBJ1-3
d_gene: TRBD1
abundance: many
CDR3nt: TGTGCCAGCAGCTACAACCCCAGGGGGAGGGACACCATATATTTT
CDR3aa: CASSYNPRGRDTIYF

v_gene: TRBV4-3
j_gene: TRBJ2-7
d_gene: TRBD2
abundance: many
CDR3nt: TGCGCCAGCAGCCATAGTTCTAGCGGCCACGAGCAGTACTTC
CDR3aa: CASSHSSSGHEQYF

v_gene: TRBV12-3/TRBV12-4
j_gene: TRBJ1-2
d_gene: TRBD1
abundance: .
CDR3nt: TGTGCCAGCAGTTTCCGGGACAGGGTGGACTATGGCTACACCTTC
CDR3aa: CASSFRDRVDYGYTF

v_gene: TRBV6-2/TRBV6-3
j_gene: TRBJ2-1
d_gene: .
abundance: .
CDR3nt: TGTGCCAGCAGTTACCCCCAAAGTCCTCGGAGGGGGGATCATGAGCAGTTCTTC
CDR3aa: CASSYPQSPRRGDHEQFF

v_gene: TRBV29-1
j_gene: TRBJ1-1
d_gene: .
abundance: many
CDR3nt: TGCAGCGTTGAAAGACAGAACACTGAAGCTTTCTTT
CDR3aa: CSVERQNTEAFF

v_gene: TRBV5-1
j_gene: TRBJ2-7
d_gene: TRBD1
abundance: many
CDR3nt: TGCGCCAGCAGCTTTGTCGGGACAGGGGTACACGAGCAGTACTTC
CDR3aa: CASSFVGTGVHEQYF

v_gene: TRBV4-1
j_gene: TRBJ2-2
d_gene: .
abundance: many
CDR3nt: TGCGCCAGCAGCCAAGGAGGGGTTAACACCGGGGAGCTGTTTTTT
CDR3aa: CASSQGGVNTGELFF

v_gene: TRBV6-6
j_gene: TRBJ1-5
d_gene: .
abundance: many
CDR3nt: TGTGCCAGCAGTTACGGGTTTCAGCCCCAGCATTTT
CDR3aa: CASSYGFQPQHF

v_gene: TRBV18
j_gene: TRBJ2-3
d_gene: TRBD2
abundance: few
CDR3nt: TGTGCCAGCTCTCACGGGACTAGCGTGAACACAGATACGCAGTATTTT
CDR3aa: CASSHGTSVNTDTQYF

v_gene: TRBV6-1
j_gene: TRBJ2-1
d_gene: TRBD1
abundance: .
CDR3nt: TGTGCCAGCAGACCGGGACAGGGAGGAAGGGGGTTCTACAATGAGCAGTTCTTC
CDR3aa: CASRPGQGGRGFYNEQFF

v_gene: TRBV12-3/TRBV12-4
j_gene: TRBJ1-1
d_gene: .
abundance: many
CDR3nt: TGTGCCAGCAGTCTAAGCCGGCGGAACACTGAAGCTTTCTTT
CDR3aa: CASSLSRRNTEAFF

v_gene: TRBV20-1
j_gene: TRBJ2-3
d_gene: .
abundance: .
CDR3nt: TGCAGTGCTGGCCACCGAGGGGGGCCAGATACGCAGTATTTT
CDR3aa: CSAGHRGGPDTQYF

v_gene: TRBV7-2
j_gene: TRBJ2-5
d_gene: TRBD2
abundance: few
CDR3nt: TGTGCCAGCAGCACCCTCGCGGGACTAGTGCTCCCACAGGAGACCCAGTACTTC
CDR3aa: CASSTLAGLVLPQETQYF

v_gene: TRBV28
j_gene: TRBJ1-2
d_gene: TRBD1
abundance: many
CDR3nt: TGTGCCAGCAGGTCCCTCACGACAGGGGAAAACTATGGCTACACCTTC
CDR3aa: CASRSLTTGENYGYTF